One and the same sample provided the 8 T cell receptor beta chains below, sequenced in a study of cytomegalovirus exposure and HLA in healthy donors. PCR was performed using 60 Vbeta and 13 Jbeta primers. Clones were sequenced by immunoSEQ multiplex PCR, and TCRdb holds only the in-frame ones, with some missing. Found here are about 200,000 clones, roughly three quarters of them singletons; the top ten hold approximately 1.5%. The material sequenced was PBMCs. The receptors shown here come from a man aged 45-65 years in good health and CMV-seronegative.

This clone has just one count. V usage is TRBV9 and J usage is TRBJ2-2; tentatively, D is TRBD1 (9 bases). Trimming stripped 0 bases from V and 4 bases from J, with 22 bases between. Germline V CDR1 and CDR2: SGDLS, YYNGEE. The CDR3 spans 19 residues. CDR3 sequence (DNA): TGTGCCAGCAGCGTAGCCATCGGGAGGGGGGGACAGGGCACCGGGGAGCTGTTTTTT. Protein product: CASSVAIGRGGQGTGELFF. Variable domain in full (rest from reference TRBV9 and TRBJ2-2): DSGVTQTPKHLITATGQRVTLRCSPRSGDLSVYWYQQSLDQGLQFLIQYYNGEERAKGNILERFSAQQFPDLHSELNLSSLELGDSALYFCASSVAIGRGGQGTGELFFGEGSRLTVL.

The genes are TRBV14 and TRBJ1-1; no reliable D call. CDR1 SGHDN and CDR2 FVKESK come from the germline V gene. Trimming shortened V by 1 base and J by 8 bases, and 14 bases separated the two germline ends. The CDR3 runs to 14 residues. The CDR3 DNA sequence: TGTGCCAGCAGCCAAGTACGGGGTGCTGCCGAAGCTTTCTTT. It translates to CASSQVRGAAEAFF.

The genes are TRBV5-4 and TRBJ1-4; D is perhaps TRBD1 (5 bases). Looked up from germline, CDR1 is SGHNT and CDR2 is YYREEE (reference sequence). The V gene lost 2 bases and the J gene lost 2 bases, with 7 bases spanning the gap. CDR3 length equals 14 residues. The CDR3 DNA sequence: TGTGCCAGCAGCTTCCGACAGACTAATGAAAAACTGTTTTTT. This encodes CASSFRQTNEKLFF.

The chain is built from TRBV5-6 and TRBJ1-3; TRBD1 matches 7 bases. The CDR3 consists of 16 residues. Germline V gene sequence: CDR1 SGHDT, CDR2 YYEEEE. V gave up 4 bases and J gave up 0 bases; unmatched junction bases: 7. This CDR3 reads CASSDPRTGSGNTIYF. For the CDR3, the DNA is TGTGCCAGCAGCGATCCTCGGACAGGCTCTGGAAACACCATATATTTT.

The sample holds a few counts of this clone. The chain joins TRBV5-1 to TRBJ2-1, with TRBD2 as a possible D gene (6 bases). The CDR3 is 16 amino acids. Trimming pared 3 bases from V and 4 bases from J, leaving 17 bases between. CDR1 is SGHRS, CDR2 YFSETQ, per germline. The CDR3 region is CASSSGPGENYNEQFF. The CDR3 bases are TGCGCCAGCAGCTCCGGCCCGGGGGAGAATTACAATGAGCAGTTCTTC.

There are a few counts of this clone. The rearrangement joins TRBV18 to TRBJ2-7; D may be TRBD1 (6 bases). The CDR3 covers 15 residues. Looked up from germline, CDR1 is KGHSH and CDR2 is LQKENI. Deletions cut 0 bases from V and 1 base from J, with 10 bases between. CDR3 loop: CASSPPGRGSYEQYF. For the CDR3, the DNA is TGTGCCAGCTCACCACCGGGCAGGGGATCCTACGAGCAGTACTTC.

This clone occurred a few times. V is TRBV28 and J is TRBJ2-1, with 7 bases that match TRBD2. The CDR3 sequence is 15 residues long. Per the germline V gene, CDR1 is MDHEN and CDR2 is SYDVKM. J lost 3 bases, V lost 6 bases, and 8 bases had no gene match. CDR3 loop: CASSPGDYHYNEQFF. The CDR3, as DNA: TGTGCCAGCAGCCCCGGGGACTATCACTACAATGAGCAGTTCTTC. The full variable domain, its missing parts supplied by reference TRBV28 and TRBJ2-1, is DVKVTQSSRYLVKRTGEKVFLECVQDMDHENMFWYRQDPGLGLRLIYFSYDVKMKEKGDIPEGYSVSREKKERFSLILESASTNQTSMYLCASSPGDYHYNEQFFGPGTRLTVL.

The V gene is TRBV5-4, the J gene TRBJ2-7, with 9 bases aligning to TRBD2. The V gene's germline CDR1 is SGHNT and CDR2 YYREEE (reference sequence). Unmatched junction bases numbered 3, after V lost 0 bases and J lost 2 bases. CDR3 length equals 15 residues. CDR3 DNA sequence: TGTGCCAGCAGCTTGGGAGCGGGAGGCCCCTACGAGCAGTACTTC. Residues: CASSLGAGGPYEQYF. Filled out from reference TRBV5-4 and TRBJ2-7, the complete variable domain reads ETGVTQSPTHLIKTRGQQVTLRCSSQSGHNTVSWYQQALGQGPQFIFQYYREEENGRGNFPPRFSGLQFPNYSSELNVNALELDDSALYLCASSLGAGGPYEQYFGPGTRLTVT.